Following are 2 T cell receptor beta chains from one sample sequenced in a study of T cells in Graves' hyperthyroidism and ophthalmopathy. Amplified TCR beta CDR3 regions came from RNA transcripts. First-round RT-PCR of the TCR CDR3 relied on the HTBI primer set. One entry per CDR3 protein results from TCRdb running MiXCR on the multiplex PCR reads. The sample yields about 400,000 distinct CDR3 sequences, 20% to 30% seen once. The sequencing sample was made of blood. These receptors came from a man aged 50 or older with Graves' hyperthyroidism.

This sequence joins TRBV3-1 and TRBJ1-6, with 7 bases fitting TRBD1. Germline values: CDR1 LGHDT, CDR2 YNNKEL (reference sequence). The CDR3 totals 14 residues. V trimming: 2 bases; J trimming: 8 bases; junction bases outside the gene matches: 3. This CDR3 reads CASSQSGGDSPLHF. CDR3 in DNA: TGTGCCAGCAGCCAATCAGGGGGAGATTCACCCCTCCACTTT.

On this clonotype itself: Since no conserved phenylalanine or tryptophan closes the CDR3, a read error is the likely cause. The genes are TRBV7-9 and TRBJ1-1, with D possibly being TRBD1 (5 bases). The CDR3 runs to 12 residues. V was clipped by 5 bases and J by 8 bases, with 12 bases between them. Germline V CDR1 and CDR2: SEHNR, FQNEAQ (reference sequence). The CDR3 DNA reads TGTGCCAGCAGCCATGGGGCGGGGGAAGCTTTCCTT. Its protein product is CASSHGAGEAFL.